Below, one T cell receptor (beta chain) is given with its context. These data come from a study of control samples from healthy donors and cancer patients. Sequencing used immunoSEQ multiplex PCR; TCRdb keeps in-frame clones, though not all of them. The table includes about 55,000 clones, 95% to 96% detected once. Germline CDR1 reads MNHEY; CDR2 reads SVGAGI. CDR3 size: 16 residues. V trimming: 0 bases; J trimming: 3 bases; junction bases outside the gene matches: 7. This chain uses TRBV6-5 with TRBJ1-1; 7 bases align to TRBD1. The sequence derives from a woman aged 18 to 35 in good health. Sequenced material: blood. The CDR3 bases are TGTGCCAGCAGTTACTCGGGAACAGGGGCGTACACTGAAGCTTTCTTT. Its protein is CASSYSGTGAYTEAFF.